This TCR beta chain derives from a study of identical twins. The table lists this clonotype with many counts. What it recognizes is unknown. Healthy Caucasians, and only they, were the donors. Study conclusions and caveats: In cord blood, abundant beta clonotypes had fewer insertions; memory showed no trend. Models underestimated TCR alpha sharing (out-of-frame) in monozygotic twins. There was an excess of low generation probability in the out-of-frame alpha sequences that twins shared.

Trimming removed 3 bases at V and 4 bases at J, with 13 bases between. CDR1 and CDR2 (germline): SGHRS, YFSETQ. The CDR3 sequence is 15 residues long. TCRdb reanalysed the 5' RACE reads using MiXCR and keeps one entry per CDR3 protein. The repertoire holds around 140,000 distinct CDR3 sequences, with roughly 3.5% as singletons. The sequenced sample consisted of memory T cells sorted from blood. This receptor was taken from a man between 18 and 35 years old in good health. The chain employs TRBV5-1 and TRBJ1-4, with D possibly being TRBD1 (5 bases). The CDR3 is CASSWTLGGNEKLFF. The CDR3 DNA is TGCGCCAGCAGCTGGACTCTGGGGGGTAATGAAAAACTGTTTTTT.